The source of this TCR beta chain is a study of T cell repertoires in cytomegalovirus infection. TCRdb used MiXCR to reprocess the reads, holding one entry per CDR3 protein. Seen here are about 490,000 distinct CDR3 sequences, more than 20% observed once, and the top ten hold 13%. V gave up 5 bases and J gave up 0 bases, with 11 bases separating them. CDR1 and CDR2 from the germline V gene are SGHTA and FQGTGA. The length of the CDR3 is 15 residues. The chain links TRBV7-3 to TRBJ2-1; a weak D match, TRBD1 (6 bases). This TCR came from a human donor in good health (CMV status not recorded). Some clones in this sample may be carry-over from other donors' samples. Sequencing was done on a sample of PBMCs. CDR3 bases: TGTGCCAGCAGCACGGACAGTAGCTCCTACAATGAGCAGTTCTTC. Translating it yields CASSTDSSSYNEQFF.